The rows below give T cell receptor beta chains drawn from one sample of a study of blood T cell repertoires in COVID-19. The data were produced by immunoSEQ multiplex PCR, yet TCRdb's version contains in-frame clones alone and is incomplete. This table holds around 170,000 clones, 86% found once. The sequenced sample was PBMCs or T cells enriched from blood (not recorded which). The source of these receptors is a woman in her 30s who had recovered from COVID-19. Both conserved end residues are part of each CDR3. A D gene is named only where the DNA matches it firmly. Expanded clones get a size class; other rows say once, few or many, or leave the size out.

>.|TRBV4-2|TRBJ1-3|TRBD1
TGTGCCAGCAGCCAAGACAGTGGGGGACAGGGAGACCTTTTCTCTGGAAACACCATATATTTT
CASSQDSGGQGDLFSGNTIYF
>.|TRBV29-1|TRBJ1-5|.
TGCAGCGTCCAGGGCGATCAGCCCCAGCATTTT
CSVQGDQPQHF
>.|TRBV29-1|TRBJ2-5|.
TGCAGCGTTCGTGGCAGTCAAGAGACCCAGTACTTC
CSVRGSQETQYF
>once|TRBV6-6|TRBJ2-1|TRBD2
TGTGCCAGCAGTCCTCTCCGGCGACTAGCGGGAAGTTTTAGGGGTAATGAGCAGTTCTTC
CASSPLRRLAGSFRGNEQFF
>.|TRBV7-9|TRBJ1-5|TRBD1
TGTGCCAGCAGCTTGTCAGGGGGCGCCGGCAATCAGCCCCAGCATTTT
CASSLSGGAGNQPQHF
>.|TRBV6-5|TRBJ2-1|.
TGTGCCAGCAGCTTAGAGGGCAGGCAGTTCTTC
CASSLEGRQFF
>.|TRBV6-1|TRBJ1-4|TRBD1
TGTGCCAGCAGAGAACCACCGGGACAGGGGAGAAGAGGGACTAATGAAAAACTGTTTTTT
CASREPPGQGRRGTNEKLFF
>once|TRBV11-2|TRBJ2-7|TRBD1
TGTGCCAGCAGCCCCCGGACAGGATTAAGGTTTTACGAGCAGTACTTC
CASSPRTGLRFYEQYF
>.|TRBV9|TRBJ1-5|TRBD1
TGTGCCAGCAGCCTAAGTCTCACAGGGGGTAATTTCAGCAATCAGCCCCAGCATTTT
CASSLSLTGGNFSNQPQHF
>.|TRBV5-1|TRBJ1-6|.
TGCGCCAGCAGCTTGCTTCTTTGGCTCACAGGAAATTCACCCCTCCACTTT
CASSLLLWLTGNSPLHF
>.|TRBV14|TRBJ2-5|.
TGTGCCAGCAGCCAATCCCTGTCAGCGCGACGGGAGACCCAGTACTTC
CASSQSLSARRETQYF
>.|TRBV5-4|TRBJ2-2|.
TGTGCCAGCAGCTTGGGCAGGCAAGGGAACACCGGGGAGCTGTTTTTT
CASSLGRQGNTGELFF
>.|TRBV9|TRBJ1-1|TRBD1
TGTGCCAGCAGCGTAGAACAGGGGGGGAACACTGAAGCTTTCTTT
CASSVEQGGNTEAFF
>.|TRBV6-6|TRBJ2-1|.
TGTGCCAGCCTTCCTTCGACGGGGTTACCGTTCTTC
CASLPSTGLPFF
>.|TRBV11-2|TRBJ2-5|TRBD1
TGTGCCAGCAGCCCGGGACAGGTTTCGGCGACCCAGTACTTC
CASSPGQVSATQYF
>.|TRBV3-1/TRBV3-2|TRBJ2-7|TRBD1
TGTGCCAGCAGCCAAGGTTTCGGACAGGGAGAGTACGAGCAGTACTTC
CASSQGFGQGEYEQYF
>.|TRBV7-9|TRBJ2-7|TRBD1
TGTGCCAGCAGCCGGGACAGCAGAGCTTGGGAGCAGTACTTC
CASSRDSRAWEQYF
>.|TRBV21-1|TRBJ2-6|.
TGTGCCAGCAGGATGGACAGGATGATCTCTGGGGCCAACGTCCTGACTTTC
CASRMDRMISGANVLTF
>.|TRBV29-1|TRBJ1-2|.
TGCAGCGTTATGAGGGGAGGAAGTGGCTACACCTTC
CSVMRGGSGYTF
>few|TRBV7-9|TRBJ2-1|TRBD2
TGTGCCAGCAGCTTAGCGCCTAGCGGGAGCAATGAGCAGTTCTTC
CASSLAPSGSNEQFF
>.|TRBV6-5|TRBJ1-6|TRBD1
TGTGCCAGCAGTTTCCGACAGGGCAGAAATTCACCCCTCCACTTT
CASSFRQGRNSPLHF
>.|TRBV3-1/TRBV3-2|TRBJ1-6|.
TGTGCCAGCAGCCAAGACGGGAATTCACCCCTCCACTTT
CASSQDGNSPLHF
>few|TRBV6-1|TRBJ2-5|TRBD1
TGTGCCAGCAGTGAATACGAGACAGGGGACCGGGACCAGTACTTC
CASSEYETGDRDQYF
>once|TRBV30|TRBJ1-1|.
TGTGCCTGGACCCAGGGAGGTTTGAACACTGAAGCTTTCTTT
CAWTQGGLNTEAFF
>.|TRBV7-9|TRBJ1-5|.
TGTGCCAGCAGCTCGGGACAATTAAATCAGCCCCAGCATTTT
CASSSGQLNQPQHF
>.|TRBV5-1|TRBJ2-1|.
TGCGCCAGCAGCTATCCCTTACATTCCTACAATGAGCAGTTCTTC
CASSYPLHSYNEQFF
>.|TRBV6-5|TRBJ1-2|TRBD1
TGTGCCAGCAAACCAGGGGGCGCGTCGATCGGACAGTATTTC
CASKPGGASIGQYF
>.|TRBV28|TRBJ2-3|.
TGTGCCAGCAGTTTATCCGGTGGGCCGCCAACTAGCACAGATACGCAGTATTTT
CASSLSGGPPTSTDTQYF
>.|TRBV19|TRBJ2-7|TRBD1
TGTGCCAGTAGTACCTACAGGGGGCAAAATGTTGACGAGCAGTACTTC
CASSTYRGQNVDEQYF
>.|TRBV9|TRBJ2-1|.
TGTGCCAGCAGCCTCAGGGGTGGGAGGGCCAGTTCCTACAATGAGCAGTTCTTC
CASSLRGGRASSYNEQFF
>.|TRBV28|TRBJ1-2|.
TGTGCCAGCAGTTATTCAGTTACTAACTATGGCTACACCTTC
CASSYSVTNYGYTF
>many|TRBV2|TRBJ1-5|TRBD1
TGTGCCAGCAAGGGGGACAGGGCCCAGCCCCAGCATTTT
CASKGDRAQPQHF
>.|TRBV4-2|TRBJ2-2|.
TGTGCCAGCAGCCAAGATTTTCGACAGGCAAAGAACACCGGGGAGCTGTTTTTT
CASSQDFRQAKNTGELFF
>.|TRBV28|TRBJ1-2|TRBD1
TGTGCCAGCCATTGGGGGGGACAGGGGGGCTCTAACTATGGCTACACCTTC
CASHWGGQGGSNYGYTF
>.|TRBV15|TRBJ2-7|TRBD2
TGTGCCACCAGCAGAGATGGGCAGGGTTTAGCGGGACTCCACGAGCAGTACTTC
CATSRDGQGLAGLHEQYF
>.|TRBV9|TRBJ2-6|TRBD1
TGTGCCAGCAGCGTAGTGACAGGGGGCGCTGGGGCCAACGTCCTGACTTTC
CASSVVTGGAGANVLTF
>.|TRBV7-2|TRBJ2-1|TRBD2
TGTGCCAGCAGCTTAGAGGGTAGCGGGGCCTACAATGAGCAGTTCTTC
CASSLEGSGAYNEQFF
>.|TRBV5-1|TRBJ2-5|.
TGCGCCAGCAGCTTGGCGCCGGAAGAGACCCAGTACTTC
CASSLAPEETQYF
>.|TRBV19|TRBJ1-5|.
TGTGCCAGTAGTATTCGGCAGGGGACGAGCAATCAGCCCCAGCATTTT
CASSIRQGTSNQPQHF
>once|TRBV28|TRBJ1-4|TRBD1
TGTGCCAGCAGCCCCCACACACGACAGGGGGGTGAAAAACTGTTTTTT
CASSPHTRQGGEKLFF
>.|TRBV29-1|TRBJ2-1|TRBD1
TGCAGCGTTGGACCACGGGACAGGGGGTATGAGCAGTTCTTC
CSVGPRDRGYEQFF
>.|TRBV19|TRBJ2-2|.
TGTGCCAGTAGTATGCGAGAACTCACGAACACCGGGGAGCTGTTTTTT
CASSMRELTNTGELFF
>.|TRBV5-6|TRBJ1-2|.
TGTGCCAGCAGCTTAGGGTCAGGGCGAAGCTATGGCTACACCTTC
CASSLGSGRSYGYTF
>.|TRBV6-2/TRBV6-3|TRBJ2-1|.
TGTGCCAGCAGTTACGAGCGGAGCGTTTACAATGAGCAGTTCTTC
CASSYERSVYNEQFF
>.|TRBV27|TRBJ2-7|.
TGTGCCAGCAGTTTCCCTGGCCACGAGCAGTACTTC
CASSFPGHEQYF
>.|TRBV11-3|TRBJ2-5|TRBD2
TGTGCCAGCAGCTTATGGAGTAGCGGGAGACGGGAGACCCAGTACTTC
CASSLWSSGRRETQYF